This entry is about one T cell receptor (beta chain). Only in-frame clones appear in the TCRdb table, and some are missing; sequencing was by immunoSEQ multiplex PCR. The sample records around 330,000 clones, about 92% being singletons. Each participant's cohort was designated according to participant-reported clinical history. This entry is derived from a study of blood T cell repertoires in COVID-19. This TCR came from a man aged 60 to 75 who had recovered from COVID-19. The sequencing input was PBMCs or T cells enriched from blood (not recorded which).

The CDR3 DNA sequence: TGTGCCAGCAGCCCACGGACAGGAGCCGCCAATTCACCCCTCCACTTT. Translating gives CASSPRTGAANSPLHF. This chain connects TRBV9 to TRBJ1-6; 7 bases agree with TRBD1. Trimming at V came to 4 bases and at J to 7 bases, leaving 11 bases not matched to a gene. Germline CDR1 is SGDLS and CDR2 is YYNGEE. The CDR3 covers 16 residues.